Detailed here is one T cell receptor beta chain. What it binds is not known. Only Caucasian adults living in Nashville, Tennessee served as donors. Germline assignment: CDR1 SGHRS and CDR2 YFSETQ. CDR3 length: 15 residues. Trimming at V came to 0 bases and at J to 9 bases, leaving 11 bases not matched to a gene. This record belongs to a study of shared clonotypes between healthy human individuals. Findings and caveats of the study: A handful of donors shared about 4.8% of their naive CD4 clonotypes. Against clonotypes common to all four donors, non-shared ones had lower generation probabilities.

At deep level, the assay was performed. Using immunoSEQ multiplex PCR, the repertoire was profiled, and TCRdb retains in-frame clones only, with some absent. The table has 550,000 to 700,000 clones, less than 80% seen once. The chain carries TRBV5-1 and TRBJ1-1, with 7 positions matching TRBD1. The sequenced sample was memory CD4+ T cells sorted from blood. Documented subset: CD45RA-negative fraction. This receptor was obtained from a woman aged 25 to 39 in good health. The CDR3 coding sequence is TGCGCCAGCAGCTTGGGTGACAGGGATGAGAAGAAAGCTTTCTTT. Residues: CASSLGDRDEKKAFF.